This T cell receptor beta chain was captured in a study of T-cell memory formation after mild COVID-19. This clonotype was observed a few times. Its antigen remains unidentified. Study results and caveats: Researchers report contracting CD4+ clones mostly in CM and EM, with CD8+ clones in EMRA.

TCRdb re-called the 5' RACE reads with MiXCR, one entry per CDR3 protein. The sample lists hundreds of thousands of distinct CDR3 sequences, roughly an eighth occurring once. V gave up 8 bases and J gave up 7 bases, with 18 bases separating them. Per germline, CDR1 SGHTA and CDR2 FQGNSA. The CDR3 contains 14 residues. This receptor was taken from a man aged 18 to 30 who had mild COVID-19 (a few samples of this study predate the infection). Cell type and time point are not known. The material sequenced was PBMCs or a T cell subset sorted from them (not recorded which). This chain joins TRBV7-2 and TRBJ2-1; D is possibly TRBD1 (7 bases). The CDR3 reads CASARQGRGNEQFF. DNA for the CDR3: TGTGCCAGCGCCCGACAGGGACGGGGGAATGAGCAGTTCTTC. Together with reference TRBV7-2 and TRBJ2-1, the CDR3 gives the full variable domain: GAGVSQSPSNKVTEKGKDVELRCDPISGHTALYWYRQSLGQGLEFLIYFQGNSAPDKSGLPSDRFSAERTGGSVSTLTIQRTQQEDSAVYLCASARQGRGNEQFFGPGTRLTVL.